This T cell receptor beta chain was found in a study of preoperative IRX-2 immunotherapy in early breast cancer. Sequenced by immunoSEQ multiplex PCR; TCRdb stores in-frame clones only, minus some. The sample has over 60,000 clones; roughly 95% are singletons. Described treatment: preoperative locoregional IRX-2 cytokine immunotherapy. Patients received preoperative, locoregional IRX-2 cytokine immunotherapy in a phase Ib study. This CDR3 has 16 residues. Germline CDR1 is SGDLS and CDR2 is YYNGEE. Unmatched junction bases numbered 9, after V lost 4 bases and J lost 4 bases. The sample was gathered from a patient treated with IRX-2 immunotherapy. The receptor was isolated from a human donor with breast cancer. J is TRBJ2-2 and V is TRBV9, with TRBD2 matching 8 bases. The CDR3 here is CASSQTGGGTTGELFF. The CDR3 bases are TGTGCCAGCAGCCAGACGGGGGGGGGTACCACCGGGGAGCTGTTTTTT.